Listed below are T cell receptor beta chains from one sample, sequenced in a study of blood T cell repertoires in COVID-19. Profiled with immunoSEQ multiplex PCR; TCRdb holds only in-frame clones, not every one. This sample yields about 200,000 clones, of which about four fifths are seen a single time; roughly 2.5% belongs to the top ten. Sequencing was done on a sample of peripheral blood. These receptors originate from a woman in her forties with active or convalescent COVID-19. Both conserved end residues are part of each CDR3. The D gene is left open where the match is weak. Clone size is not always given. Where it is, it says once, few, many or a class for expanded clones.

d_gene: TRBD2
abundance: -
j_gene: TRBJ2-7
v_gene: TRBV10-3
CDR3aa: CAISGTTSGKRNEQYF
CDR3nt: TGTGCCATCAGTGGCACTACTAGCGGGAAGCGTAACGAGCAGTACTTC

d_gene: TRBD1
abundance: -
j_gene: TRBJ1-2
v_gene: TRBV24-1
CDR3aa: CATSDTGTGYYGYTF
CDR3nt: TGTGCCACCAGTGACACCGGGACAGGATACTATGGCTACACCTTC

d_gene: -
abundance: -
j_gene: TRBJ1-2
v_gene: TRBV6-2/TRBV6-3
CDR3aa: CASSYSLRGGYGYTF
CDR3nt: TGTGCCAGCAGTTACTCGCTTAGAGGAGGCTATGGCTACACCTTC

d_gene: TRBD1
abundance: -
j_gene: TRBJ2-5
v_gene: TRBV9
CDR3aa: CASSATWDSTYQETQYF
CDR3nt: TGTGCCAGCAGCGCGACATGGGACAGTACATACCAAGAGACCCAGTACTTC

d_gene: -
abundance: -
j_gene: TRBJ1-3
v_gene: TRBV5-5
CDR3aa: CASSLSQGLGNTIYF
CDR3nt: TGTGCCAGCAGCTTGAGTCAGGGGCTTGGAAACACCATATATTTT

d_gene: TRBD2
abundance: -
j_gene: TRBJ2-1
v_gene: TRBV4-2
CDR3aa: CASSQDRLAGVINEQFF
CDR3nt: TGTGCCAGCAGCCAAGATCGCCTAGCGGGGGTAATCAATGAGCAGTTCTTC

d_gene: -
abundance: once
j_gene: TRBJ1-1
v_gene: TRBV6-1
CDR3aa: CASSDRGNTEAFF
CDR3nt: TGTGCCAGCAGTGACAGAGGGAACACTGAAGCTTTCTTT

d_gene: -
abundance: -
j_gene: TRBJ1-5
v_gene: TRBV28
CDR3aa: CASSHTTLRGKGIQPQHF
CDR3nt: TGTGCCAGCAGTCACACGACTTTGCGGGGTAAGGGGATCCAGCCCCAGCATTTT

d_gene: TRBD1
abundance: -
j_gene: TRBJ1-6
v_gene: TRBV4-1
CDR3aa: CASSQPGGGDYSNSPLHF
CDR3nt: TGCGCCAGCAGCCAACCGGGAGGGGGCGACTATAGTAATTCACCCCTCCACTTT

d_gene: TRBD2
abundance: -
j_gene: TRBJ2-3
v_gene: TRBV5-8
CDR3aa: CASSLVLAGAGDTQYF
CDR3nt: TGTGCCAGCAGCTTGGTTCTAGCGGGCGCTGGAGATACGCAGTATTTT

d_gene: TRBD1
abundance: -
j_gene: TRBJ1-1
v_gene: TRBV9
CDR3aa: CASSVGTGGTEAFF
CDR3nt: TGTGCCAGCAGCGTAGGGACAGGGGGAACTGAAGCTTTCTTT

d_gene: TRBD1
abundance: -
j_gene: TRBJ1-4
v_gene: TRBV12-3/TRBV12-4
CDR3aa: CASSLDRGEKLFF
CDR3nt: TGTGCCAGCAGTTTAGACAGGGGTGAAAAACTGTTTTTT

d_gene: -
abundance: -
j_gene: TRBJ2-3
v_gene: TRBV9
CDR3aa: CASSVARSRTDTQYF
CDR3nt: TGTGCCAGCAGCGTAGCCAGGTCCCGCACAGATACGCAGTATTTT

d_gene: TRBD2
abundance: -
j_gene: TRBJ2-1
v_gene: TRBV24-1
CDR3aa: CATSPSGGRSPNEQFF
CDR3nt: TGTGCCACCAGCCCCTCTGGCGGGAGAAGCCCCAATGAGCAGTTCTTC

d_gene: -
abundance: -
j_gene: TRBJ1-4
v_gene: TRBV6-6
CDR3aa: CASRATSRPEKLFF
CDR3nt: TGTGCCAGCAGGGCGACATCAAGGCCCGAAAAACTGTTTTTT

d_gene: -
abundance: -
j_gene: TRBJ2-3
v_gene: TRBV5-1
CDR3aa: CASSLGSGGGHTDTQYF
CDR3nt: TGCGCCAGCAGCTTGGGGTCGGGCGGGGGACACACAGATACGCAGTATTTT

d_gene: -
abundance: -
j_gene: TRBJ1-2
v_gene: TRBV4-3
CDR3aa: CASSQDRGAAYGYTF
CDR3nt: TGCGCCAGCAGCCAAGATCGGGGGGCAGCCTATGGCTACACCTTC

d_gene: TRBD1
abundance: once
j_gene: TRBJ1-1
v_gene: TRBV5-1
CDR3aa: CASSLRTGRGPEAFF
CDR3nt: TGCGCCAGCAGCTTGCGGACAGGGAGGGGTCCTGAAGCTTTCTTT

d_gene: -
abundance: -
j_gene: TRBJ1-6
v_gene: TRBV4-3
CDR3aa: CASSQDGKWAHNSPLHF
CDR3nt: TGCGCCAGCAGCCAAGATGGAAAGTGGGCACATAATTCACCCCTCCACTTT

d_gene: -
abundance: -
j_gene: TRBJ2-3
v_gene: TRBV5-1
CDR3aa: CASSLEGWTGTDTQYF
CDR3nt: TGCGCCAGCAGCTTGGAGGGTTGGACAGGCACAGATACGCAGTATTTT

d_gene: -
abundance: once
j_gene: TRBJ1-1
v_gene: TRBV9
CDR3aa: CASSVSPVGGTEAFF
CDR3nt: TGTGCCAGCAGCGTATCCCCCGTAGGAGGCACTGAAGCTTTCTTT

d_gene: TRBD1
abundance: -
j_gene: TRBJ1-2
v_gene: TRBV3-1/TRBV3-2
CDR3aa: CASSQNDRGSNYGYTF
CDR3nt: TGTGCCAGCAGCCAGAACGACAGGGGTAGTAACTATGGCTACACCTTC

d_gene: TRBD2
abundance: -
j_gene: TRBJ2-7
v_gene: TRBV6-1
CDR3aa: CASSELAGPYEQYF
CDR3nt: TGTGCCAGCAGTGAACTAGCGGGTCCTTACGAGCAGTACTTC

d_gene: -
abundance: -
j_gene: TRBJ1-4
v_gene: TRBV11-1
CDR3aa: CASSFAGLGEKLFF
CDR3nt: TGTGCCAGCAGCTTCGCCGGACTGGGTGAAAAACTGTTTTTT

d_gene: TRBD2
abundance: few
j_gene: TRBJ2-7
v_gene: TRBV7-9
CDR3aa: CASSFGEGEQYF
CDR3nt: TGTGCCAGCAGCTTTGGGGAGGGTGAGCAGTACTTC

d_gene: -
abundance: -
j_gene: TRBJ2-7
v_gene: TRBV3-1/TRBV3-2
CDR3aa: CASSQEGGAREQYF
CDR3nt: TGTGCCAGCAGCCAAGAGGGGGGGGCACGCGAGCAGTACTTC

d_gene: TRBD2
abundance: -
j_gene: TRBJ2-7
v_gene: TRBV5-1
CDR3aa: CASSFPGGIEQYF
CDR3nt: TGCGCCAGCAGCTTCCCGGGAGGAATTGAGCAGTACTTC

d_gene: TRBD1
abundance: -
j_gene: TRBJ1-2
v_gene: TRBV6-5
CDR3aa: CASSRDRADGYTF
CDR3nt: TGTGCCAGCAGCAGGGACAGGGCGGATGGCTACACCTTC

d_gene: -
abundance: -
j_gene: TRBJ1-6
v_gene: TRBV27
CDR3aa: CASSARTAYNSPLHF
CDR3nt: TGTGCCAGCAGTGCAAGGACAGCTTATAATTCACCCCTCCACTTT

d_gene: TRBD2
abundance: -
j_gene: TRBJ2-5
v_gene: TRBV4-1
CDR3aa: CASSQDPPLAGIQETQYF
CDR3nt: TGCGCCAGCAGCCAAGATCCACCACTAGCGGGTATACAAGAGACCCAGTACTTC

d_gene: TRBD1
abundance: -
j_gene: TRBJ2-5
v_gene: TRBV5-6
CDR3aa: CATGTDQETQYF
CDR3nt: TGTGCCACGGGGACAGATCAAGAGACCCAGTACTTC

d_gene: -
abundance: -
j_gene: TRBJ1-2
v_gene: TRBV18
CDR3aa: CASSPTRGRSDGYTF
CDR3nt: TGTGCCAGCTCACCTACTAGGGGGAGATCAGATGGCTACACCTTC

d_gene: -
abundance: -
j_gene: TRBJ1-2
v_gene: TRBV5-1
CDR3aa: CASSSSTSLGGYTF
CDR3nt: TGCGCCAGCAGCTCCTCGACATCCTTAGGTGGCTACACCTTC

d_gene: -
abundance: once
j_gene: TRBJ2-1
v_gene: TRBV11-3
CDR3aa: CASCPAGSYNEQFF
CDR3nt: TGTGCCAGCTGTCCCGCAGGGTCCTACAATGAGCAGTTCTTC

d_gene: -
abundance: -
j_gene: TRBJ1-1
v_gene: TRBV18
CDR3aa: CASSAQGSGKVGEAFF
CDR3nt: TGTGCCAGCTCAGCCCAAGGTTCAGGGAAGGTCGGGGAAGCTTTCTTT

d_gene: TRBD2
abundance: -
j_gene: TRBJ2-3
v_gene: TRBV10-1
CDR3aa: CASSRNTGTNYNTQYF
CDR3nt: TGCGCCAGCAGCCGAAACACCGGGACTAATTACAATACGCAGTATTTT

d_gene: TRBD2
abundance: -
j_gene: TRBJ2-7
v_gene: TRBV28
CDR3aa: CASTDRTSSYEQYF
CDR3nt: TGTGCCAGCACCGACCGGACTAGCTCCTACGAGCAGTACTTC

d_gene: -
abundance: -
j_gene: TRBJ1-5
v_gene: TRBV27
CDR3aa: CASSLSGRNQPQHF
CDR3nt: TGTGCCAGCAGTTTATCAGGGAGAAATCAGCCCCAGCATTTT

d_gene: TRBD1
abundance: -
j_gene: TRBJ1-6
v_gene: TRBV27
CDR3aa: CASSLRGQGGSYNSPLHF
CDR3nt: TGTGCCAGCAGTTTACGGGGACAGGGGGGCTCCTATAATTCACCCCTCCACTTT

d_gene: -
abundance: -
j_gene: TRBJ1-4
v_gene: TRBV19
CDR3aa: CASSQSEKLFF
CDR3nt: TGTGCCAGTAGTCAAAGCGAAAAACTGTTTTTT

d_gene: -
abundance: -
j_gene: TRBJ2-1
v_gene: TRBV4-2
CDR3aa: CASSLTRVMVYEQFF
CDR3nt: TGTGCCAGCAGCCTTACTAGAGTTATGGTCTATGAGCAGTTCTTC

d_gene: -
abundance: -
j_gene: TRBJ1-1
v_gene: TRBV11-3
CDR3aa: CASSWGQAETEAFF
CDR3nt: TGTGCCAGCAGCTGGGGGCAGGCCGAAACTGAAGCTTTCTTT

d_gene: TRBD2
abundance: -
j_gene: TRBJ2-7
v_gene: TRBV7-9
CDR3aa: CASSLTSGTYEQYF
CDR3nt: TGTGCCAGCAGCTTAACTAGCGGAACCTACGAGCAGTACTTC

d_gene: -
abundance: few
j_gene: TRBJ2-1
v_gene: TRBV6-4
CDR3aa: CASSEASSYNEQFF
CDR3nt: TGTGCCAGCAGTGAAGCTAGCTCCTACAATGAGCAGTTCTTC

d_gene: TRBD1
abundance: -
j_gene: TRBJ2-3
v_gene: TRBV11-2
CDR3aa: CASTGQGGPDTQYF
CDR3nt: TGTGCCAGCACTGGACAGGGCGGTCCAGATACGCAGTATTTT

d_gene: -
abundance: -
j_gene: TRBJ1-1
v_gene: TRBV7-3
CDR3aa: CASSPGGGANTEAFF
CDR3nt: TGTGCCAGCAGCCCAGGTGGGGGCGCGAACACTGAAGCTTTCTTT

d_gene: -
abundance: few
j_gene: TRBJ2-7
v_gene: TRBV30
CDR3aa: CAWRKDEDSYEQYF
CDR3nt: TGTGCCTGGAGAAAAGACGAGGACTCCTACGAGCAGTACTTC

d_gene: TRBD1
abundance: -
j_gene: TRBJ2-5
v_gene: TRBV29-1
CDR3aa: CSAKDRGRKTQYF
CDR3nt: TGCAGCGCCAAGGACAGGGGGCGGAAGACCCAGTACTTC

d_gene: -
abundance: many
j_gene: TRBJ2-7
v_gene: TRBV4-1
CDR3aa: CASRLRDTISYEQYF
CDR3nt: TGCGCCAGCAGGTTACGGGACACCATTTCCTACGAGCAGTACTTC

d_gene: -
abundance: -
j_gene: TRBJ2-7
v_gene: TRBV5-1
CDR3aa: CASSLAEETYEQYF
CDR3nt: TGCGCCAGCAGCTTGGCCGAGGAAACCTACGAGCAGTACTTC

d_gene: -
abundance: -
j_gene: TRBJ1-2
v_gene: TRBV29-1
CDR3aa: CSGKDGQGYTF
CDR3nt: TGCAGCGGCAAAGATGGACAGGGCTACACCTTC

d_gene: -
abundance: -
j_gene: TRBJ2-7
v_gene: TRBV3-1/TRBV3-2
CDR3aa: CASSHSAWPRLDEQYF
CDR3nt: TGTGCCAGCAGTCATTCGGCCTGGCCGAGGCTTGACGAGCAGTACTTC

d_gene: -
abundance: -
j_gene: TRBJ2-1
v_gene: TRBV5-4
CDR3aa: CASSLSAGEQFF
CDR3nt: TGTGCCAGCAGCTTGTCGGCGGGGGAGCAGTTCTTC